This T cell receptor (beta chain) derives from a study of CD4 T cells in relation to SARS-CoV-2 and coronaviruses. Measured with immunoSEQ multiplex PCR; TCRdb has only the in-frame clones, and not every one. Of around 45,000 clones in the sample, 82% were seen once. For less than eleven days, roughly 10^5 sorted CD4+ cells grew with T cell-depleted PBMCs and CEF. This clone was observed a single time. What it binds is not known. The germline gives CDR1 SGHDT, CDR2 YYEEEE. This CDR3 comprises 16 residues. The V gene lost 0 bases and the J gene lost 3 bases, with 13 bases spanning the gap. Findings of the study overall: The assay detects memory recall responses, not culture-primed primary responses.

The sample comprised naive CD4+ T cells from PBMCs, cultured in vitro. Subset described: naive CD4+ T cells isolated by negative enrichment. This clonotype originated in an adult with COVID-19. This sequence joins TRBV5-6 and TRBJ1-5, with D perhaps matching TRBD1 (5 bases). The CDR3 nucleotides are TGTGCCAGCAGCTTGGCCTCAGGGTCTAACAATCAGCCCCAGCATTTT. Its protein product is CASSLASGSNNQPQHF.